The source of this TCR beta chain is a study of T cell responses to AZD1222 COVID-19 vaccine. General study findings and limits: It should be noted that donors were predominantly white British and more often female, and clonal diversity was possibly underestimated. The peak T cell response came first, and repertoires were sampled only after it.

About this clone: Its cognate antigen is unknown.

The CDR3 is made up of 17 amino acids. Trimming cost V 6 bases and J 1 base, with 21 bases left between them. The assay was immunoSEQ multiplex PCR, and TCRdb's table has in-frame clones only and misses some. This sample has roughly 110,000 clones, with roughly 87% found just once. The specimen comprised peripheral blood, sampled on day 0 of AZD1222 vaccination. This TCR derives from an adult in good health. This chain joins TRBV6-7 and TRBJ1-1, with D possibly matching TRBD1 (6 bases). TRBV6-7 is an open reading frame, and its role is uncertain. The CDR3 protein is CASSPPVQGGGNTEAFF. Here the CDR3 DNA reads TGTGCCAGCAGCCCTCCGGTACAGGGCGGAGGGAACACTGAAGCTTTCTTT.